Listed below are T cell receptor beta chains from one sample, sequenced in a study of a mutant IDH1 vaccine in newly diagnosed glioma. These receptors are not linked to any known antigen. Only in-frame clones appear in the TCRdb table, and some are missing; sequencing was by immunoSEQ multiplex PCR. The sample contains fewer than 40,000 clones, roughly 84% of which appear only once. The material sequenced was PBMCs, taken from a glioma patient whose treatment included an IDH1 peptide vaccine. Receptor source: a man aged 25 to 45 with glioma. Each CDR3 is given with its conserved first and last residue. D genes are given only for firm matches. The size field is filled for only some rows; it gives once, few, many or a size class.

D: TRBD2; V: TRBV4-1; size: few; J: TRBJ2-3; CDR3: CASSPTSGEPADTQYF; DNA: TGCGCCAGCAGCCCTACTAGCGGGGAACCCGCAGATACGCAGTATTTT
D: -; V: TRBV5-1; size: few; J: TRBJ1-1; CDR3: CASRVGFNTEAFF; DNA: TGCGCCAGCAGAGTCGGGTTTAACACTGAAGCTTTCTTT
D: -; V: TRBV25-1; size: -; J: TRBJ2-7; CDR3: CASKRLPDPFSYEQYF; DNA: TGTGCCAGCAAAAGGCTCCCGGATCCTTTCTCCTACGAGCAGTACTTC
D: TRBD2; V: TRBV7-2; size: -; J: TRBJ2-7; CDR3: CASSSPGGQWTSGNYEQYF; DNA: TGTGCCAGCAGCTCCCCGGGAGGCCAATGGACTAGCGGCAACTACGAGCAGTACTTC
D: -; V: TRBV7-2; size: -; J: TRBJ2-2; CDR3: CASSFLMGDTGELFF; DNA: TGTGCCAGCAGCTTTTTAATGGGGGACACCGGGGAGCTGTTTTTT
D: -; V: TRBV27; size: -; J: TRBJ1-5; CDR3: CASSFMSSNQPQHF; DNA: TGTGCCAGCAGTTTCATGAGTAGCAATCAGCCCCAGCATTTT
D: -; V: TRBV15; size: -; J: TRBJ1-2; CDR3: CATSRDLNSYGYTF; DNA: TGTGCCACCAGCAGAGATCTTAATTCCTATGGCTACACCTTC
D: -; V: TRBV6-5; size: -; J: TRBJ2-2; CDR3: CASSYSIAAGELFF; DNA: TGTGCCAGCAGTTACTCGATTGCGGCCGGGGAGCTGTTTTTT
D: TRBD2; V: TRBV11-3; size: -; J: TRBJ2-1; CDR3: CASSLGTSGVYNEQFF; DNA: TGTGCCAGCAGCTTGGGGACTAGCGGGGTTTACAATGAGCAGTTCTTC
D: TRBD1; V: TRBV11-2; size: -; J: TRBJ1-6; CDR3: CASRPNRGRGDSPLHF; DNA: TGTGCCAGCAGGCCAAACAGGGGGCGTGGGGATTCACCCCTCCACTTT
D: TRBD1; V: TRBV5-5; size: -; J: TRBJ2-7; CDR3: CASSLLTGGSYEQYF; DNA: TGTGCCAGCAGCTTATTAACAGGGGGCTCCTACGAGCAGTACTTC
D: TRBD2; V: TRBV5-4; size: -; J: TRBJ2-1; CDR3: CASSLRLAGLFF; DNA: TGTGCCAGCAGCTTGCGGCTAGCGGGCCTATTCTTC
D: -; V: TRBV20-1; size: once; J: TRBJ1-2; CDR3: CSVTGGGGYTF; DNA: TGCAGTGTCACGGGTGGGGGAGGCTACACCTTC
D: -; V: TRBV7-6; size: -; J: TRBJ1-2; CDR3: CASSLSGFGDGYTF; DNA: TGTGCCAGCAGCTTATCGGGTTTCGGGGATGGCTACACCTTC
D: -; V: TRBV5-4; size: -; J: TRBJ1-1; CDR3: CASSWNTEAFF; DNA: TGTGCCAGCAGCTGGAACACTGAAGCTTTCTTT
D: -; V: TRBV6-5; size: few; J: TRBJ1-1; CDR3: CASSYSRRESTEAFF; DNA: TGTGCCAGCAGTTACTCGCGTAGAGAAAGCACTGAAGCTTTCTTT
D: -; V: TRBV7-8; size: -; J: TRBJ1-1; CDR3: CARGVRVNTEAFF; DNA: TGTGCCAGAGGGGTTCGAGTCAACACTGAAGCTTTCTTT
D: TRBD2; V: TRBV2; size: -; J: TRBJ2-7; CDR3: CASSLEGAGYEQYF; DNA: TGTGCCAGCAGTCTGGAGGGAGCGGGGTACGAGCAGTACTTC
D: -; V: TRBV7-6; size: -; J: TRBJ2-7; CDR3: CASSLRGDVHEQYF; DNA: TGTGCCAGCAGCTTAAGGGGTGACGTCCACGAGCAGTACTTC
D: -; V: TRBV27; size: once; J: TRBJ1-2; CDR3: CASSLYDPRDGYTF; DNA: TGTGCCAGCAGTCTATACGATCCCCGCGACGGCTACACCTTC
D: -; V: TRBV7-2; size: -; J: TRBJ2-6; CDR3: CASSLLGRANVLTF; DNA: TGTGCCAGCAGCTTATTGGGCAGGGCCAACGTCCTGACTTTC
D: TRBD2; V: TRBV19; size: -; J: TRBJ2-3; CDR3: CASSTLLAGGPDTQYF; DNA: TGTGCCAGTAGTACCCTTCTAGCGGGGGGGCCCGATACGCAGTATTTT
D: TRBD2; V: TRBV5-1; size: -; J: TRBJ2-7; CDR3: CASSPGGGRYEQYF; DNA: TGCGCCAGCAGCCCCGGGGGGGGTCGGTACGAGCAGTACTTC
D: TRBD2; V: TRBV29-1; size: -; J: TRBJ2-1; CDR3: CSVGEGEANEQFF; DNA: TGCAGCGTTGGGGAGGGTGAGGCGAATGAGCAGTTCTTC
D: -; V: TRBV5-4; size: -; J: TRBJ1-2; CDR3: CASSLAPGGGYTF; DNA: TGTGCCAGCAGCTTGGCCCCGGGAGGTGGCTACACCTTC
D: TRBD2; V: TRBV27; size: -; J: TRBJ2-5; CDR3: CASSDRLAGYQETQYF; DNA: TGTGCCAGCAGTGACAGGCTAGCGGGGTACCAAGAGACCCAGTACTTC
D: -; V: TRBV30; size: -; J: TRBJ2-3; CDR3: CAWVLGTLEQYF; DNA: TGTGCCTGGGTGCTCGGGACTCTGGAGCAGTATTTT
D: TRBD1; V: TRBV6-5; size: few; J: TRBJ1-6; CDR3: CASSPGGSYNSPLHF; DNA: TGTGCCAGCAGTCCAGGGGGCTCTTATAATTCACCCCTCCACTTT
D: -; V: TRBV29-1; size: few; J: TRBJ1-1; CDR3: CSVEVARSTEAFF; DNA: TGCAGCGTTGAAGTGGCCCGGTCCACTGAAGCTTTCTTT